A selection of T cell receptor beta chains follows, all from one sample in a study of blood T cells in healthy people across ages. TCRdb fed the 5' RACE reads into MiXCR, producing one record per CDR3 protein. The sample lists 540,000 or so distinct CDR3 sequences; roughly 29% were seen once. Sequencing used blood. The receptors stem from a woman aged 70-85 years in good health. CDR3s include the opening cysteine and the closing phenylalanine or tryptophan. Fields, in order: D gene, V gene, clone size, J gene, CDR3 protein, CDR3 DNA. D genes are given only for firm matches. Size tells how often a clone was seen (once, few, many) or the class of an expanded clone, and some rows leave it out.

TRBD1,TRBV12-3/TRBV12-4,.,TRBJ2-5,CASSTLGQRNQEAQYF,TGTGCCAGCAGTACCTTGGGACAGAGAAACCAAGAGGCCCAGTACTTC
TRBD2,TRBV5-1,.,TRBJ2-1,CASSAGGMYNEQFF,TGCGCCAGCAGTGCGGGGGGGATGTACAATGAGCAGTTCTTC
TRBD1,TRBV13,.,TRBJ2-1,CASSITGVGEQFF,TGTGCCAGCAGCATAACAGGGGTGGGTGAGCAGTTCTTC
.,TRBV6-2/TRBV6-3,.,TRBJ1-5,CASSGRLSNQPQHF,TGTGCCAGCAGTGGAAGGTTAAGCAATCAGCCCCAGCATTTT
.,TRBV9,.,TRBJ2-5,CASSVGGSGLETQYF,TGTGCCAGCAGCGTAGGAGGGTCAGGTCTGGAGACCCAGTACTTC
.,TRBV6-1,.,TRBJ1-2,CASSAQQSNYGYTF,TGTGCCAGCAGTGCCCAGCAATCCAACTATGGCTACACCTTC
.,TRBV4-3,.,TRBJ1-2,CASSQDPGGEDGYTF,TGCGCCAGCAGCCAAGATCCGGGGGGCGAGGATGGCTACACCTTC
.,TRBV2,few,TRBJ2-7,CASKFGGQGTYEQYF,TGTGCCAGCAAGTTCGGGGGGCAGGGGACCTACGAGCAGTACTTC
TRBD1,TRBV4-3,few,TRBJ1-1,CASSLYRGKTEAFF,TGCGCCAGCAGCCTGTACAGGGGAAAGACTGAAGCTTTCTTT
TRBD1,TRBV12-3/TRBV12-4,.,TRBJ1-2,CASSSSGTANYGYTF,TGTGCCAGCAGTTCCTCCGGGACAGCTAACTATGGCTACACCTTC
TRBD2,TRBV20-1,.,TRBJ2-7,CSAEDSGEGSYEQYF,TGCAGTGCTGAAGATAGCGGGGAAGGCTCCTACGAGCAGTACTTC
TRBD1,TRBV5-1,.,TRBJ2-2,CASSRQGYSGELFF,TGCGCCAGCAGTCGACAGGGATACAGCGGGGAGCTGTTTTTT
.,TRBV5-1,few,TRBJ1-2,CASSGDTGLGGYTF,TGCGCCAGCAGCGGAGATACAGGGTTGGGGGGCTACACCTTC
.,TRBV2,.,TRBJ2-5,CATHNDGGPEETQYF,TGTGCCACCCACAACGACGGGGGGCCGGAAGAGACCCAGTACTTC
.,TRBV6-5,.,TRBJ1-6,CASSYSNRRVRASPLHF,TGTGCCAGCAGTTACTCAAACCGCAGGGTTCGGGCCTCACCCCTCCACTTT
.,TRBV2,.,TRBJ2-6,CASSEGLHPGANVLTF,TGTGCCAGCAGTGAGGGGCTTCACCCTGGGGCCAACGTCCTGACTTTC
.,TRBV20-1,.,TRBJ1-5,CSARDARANHQPQHF,TGCAGTGCTAGGGATGCCAGGGCGAATCATCAGCCCCAGCATTTT
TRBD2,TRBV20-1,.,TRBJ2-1,CSARGFGTSGTYNEQFF,TGCAGTGCTAGAGGATTCGGGACTAGCGGGACCTACAATGAGCAGTTCTTC
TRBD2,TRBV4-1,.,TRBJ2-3,CASSQARLAGETDTQYF,TGCGCCAGCAGCCAAGCCCGACTAGCGGGGGAAACAGATACGCAGTATTTT
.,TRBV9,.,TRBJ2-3,CASSVVGGGALDTQYF,TGTGCCAGCAGCGTAGTTGGAGGGGGGGCCTTAGATACGCAGTATTTT
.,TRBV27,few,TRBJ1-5,CASKTVSPNNQPQHF,TGTGCCAGCAAAACCGTATCCCCGAACAATCAGCCCCAGCATTTT
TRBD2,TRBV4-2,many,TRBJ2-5,CASSRGLAGAEETQYF,TGTGCCAGCAGCCGGGGACTAGCGGGTGCTGAAGAGACCCAGTACTTC
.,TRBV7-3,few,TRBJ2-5,CASSLSGGLETQYF,TGTGCCAGCAGCTTATCGGGGGGCCTGGAGACCCAGTACTTC
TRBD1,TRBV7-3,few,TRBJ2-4,CASSFTGTANIQYF,TGTGCCAGCAGCTTCACCGGGACAGCAAACATTCAGTACTTC
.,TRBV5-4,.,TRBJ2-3,CASSYNPLASDTQYF,TGTGCCAGCAGCTATAACCCCTTAGCATCCGATACGCAGTATTTT
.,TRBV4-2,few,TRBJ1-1,CASSQGVSTEAFF,TGTGCCAGCAGCCAGGGGGTATCTACTGAAGCTTTCTTT
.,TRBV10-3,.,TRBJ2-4,CAVSEKGDNLLYF,TGTGCCGTCAGTGAGAAAGGGGACAACCTCCTCTACTTC
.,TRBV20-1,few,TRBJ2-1,CSASTPGRGGYLGRNEQFF,TGCAGTGCTTCGACCCCGGGGAGGGGGGGCTATTTGGGACGCAATGAGCAGTTCTTC
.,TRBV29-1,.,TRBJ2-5,CSVDFRGLETQYF,TGCAGCGTTGATTTCCGGGGATTGGAGACCCAGTACTTC
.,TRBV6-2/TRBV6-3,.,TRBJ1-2,CASSYTDYGYTF,TGTGCCAGCAGTTACACGGACTATGGCTACACCTTC
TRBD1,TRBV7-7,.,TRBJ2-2,CASSSRQGSGTGELFF,TGTGCTAGCAGCTCAAGACAGGGGTCGGGGACCGGGGAGCTGTTTTTT
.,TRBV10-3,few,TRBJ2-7,CAIQIGTNSYEQYF,TGTGCCATCCAGATCGGGACAAACTCCTACGAGCAGTACTTC
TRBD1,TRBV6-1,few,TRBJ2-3,CASSPPGQGIINQPQYF,TGTGCCAGCAGTCCACCGGGACAGGGGATTATCAATCAGCCCCAGTATTTT
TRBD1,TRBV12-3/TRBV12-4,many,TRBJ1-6,CASSLGTGDSPLHF,TGTGCCAGCAGCCTCGGGACAGGGGATTCACCCCTCCACTTT
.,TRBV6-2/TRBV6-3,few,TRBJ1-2,CASSYFEPEYGYTF,TGTGCCAGCAGTTACTTCGAGCCAGAGTATGGCTACACCTTC
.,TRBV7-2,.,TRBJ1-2,CASSLGGVLYGYTF,TGTGCCAGCAGCTTAGGAGGGGTTCTGTATGGCTACACCTTC
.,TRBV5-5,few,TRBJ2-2,CANSAVAAGELFF,TGTGCCAACAGCGCGGTGGCGGCCGGGGAGCTGTTTTTT
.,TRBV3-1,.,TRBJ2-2,CASSQPGHNTGELFF,TGTGCCAGCAGCCAGCCGGGACACAACACCGGGGAGCTGTTTTTT
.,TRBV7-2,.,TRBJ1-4,CASSTPGGSEKLFF,TGTGCCAGCAGCACCCCCGGGGGTAGTGAAAAACTGTTTTTT
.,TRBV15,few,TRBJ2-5,CATSRDLAETQYF,TGTGCCACCAGCAGAGATTTAGCAGAGACCCAGTACTTC
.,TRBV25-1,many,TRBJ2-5,CASSDRAGRETQYF,TGTGCCAGCAGTGACAGGGCTGGTAGAGAGACCCAGTACTTC
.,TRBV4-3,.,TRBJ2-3,CASSQDGGGRGDTQYF,TGCGCCAGCAGCCAAGATGGGGGGGGCCGAGGAGATACGCAGTATTTT
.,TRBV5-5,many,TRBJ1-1,CASSLSGTGTEAFF,TGTGCCAGCAGCTTATCAGGCACGGGCACTGAAGCTTTCTTT